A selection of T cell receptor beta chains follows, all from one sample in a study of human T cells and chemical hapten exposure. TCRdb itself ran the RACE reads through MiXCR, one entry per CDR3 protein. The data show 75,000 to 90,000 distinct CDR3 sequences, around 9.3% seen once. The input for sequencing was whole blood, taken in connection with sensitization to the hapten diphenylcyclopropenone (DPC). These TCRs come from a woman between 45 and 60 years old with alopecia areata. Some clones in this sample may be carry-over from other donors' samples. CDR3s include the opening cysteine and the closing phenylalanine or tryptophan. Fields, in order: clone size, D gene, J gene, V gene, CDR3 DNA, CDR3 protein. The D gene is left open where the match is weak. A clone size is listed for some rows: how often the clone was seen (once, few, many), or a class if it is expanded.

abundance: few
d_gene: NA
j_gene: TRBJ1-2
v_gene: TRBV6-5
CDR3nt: TGTGCCAGCACTACCATACCCTCCTATGGCTACACCTTC
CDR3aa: CASTTIPSYGYTF

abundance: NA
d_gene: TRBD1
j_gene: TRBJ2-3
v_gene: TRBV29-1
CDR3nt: TGCAGCGTTGTGGCAGGGGGCAGGCCCACAGATACGCAGTATTTT
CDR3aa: CSVVAGGRPTDTQYF

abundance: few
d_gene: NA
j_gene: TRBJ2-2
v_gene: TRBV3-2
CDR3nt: TGTGCCAGCAGCCGCGGGAGGGCATTAGGGGAGCTGTTTTTT
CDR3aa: CASSRGRALGELFF

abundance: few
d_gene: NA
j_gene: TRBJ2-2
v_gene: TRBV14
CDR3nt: TGTGCCAGCAGCCGCGGGTCCCGGGACACCGGGGAGCTGTTTTTT
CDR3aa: CASSRGSRDTGELFF

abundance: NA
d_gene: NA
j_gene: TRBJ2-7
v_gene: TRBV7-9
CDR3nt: TGTGCCAGCAGCAACCGACAGATCTACGAGCAGTACTTC
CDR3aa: CASSNRQIYEQYF

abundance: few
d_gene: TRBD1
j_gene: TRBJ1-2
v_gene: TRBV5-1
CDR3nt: TGCGCCAGCAGCTCGCCGGGACAGCCGGGAAGATATGGCTACACCTTC
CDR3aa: CASSSPGQPGRYGYTF

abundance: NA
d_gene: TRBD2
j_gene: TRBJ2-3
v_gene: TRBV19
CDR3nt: TGTGCCAGTAGTACTAGCGGGAGGGCCGGTGATACGCAGTATTTT
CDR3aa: CASSTSGRAGDTQYF

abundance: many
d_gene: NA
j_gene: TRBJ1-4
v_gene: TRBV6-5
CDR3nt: TGTGCCAGCAGTTCCCGAGGGGATAAGGGTGAAAAACTGTTTTTT
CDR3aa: CASSSRGDKGEKLFF

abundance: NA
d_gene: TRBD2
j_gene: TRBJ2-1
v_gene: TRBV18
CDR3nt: TGTGCCAGCTCAAATCCGGGACTAGCAATGAATGAGCAGTTCTTC
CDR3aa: CASSNPGLAMNEQFF

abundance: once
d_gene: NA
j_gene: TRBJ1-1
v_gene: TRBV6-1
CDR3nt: TGTGCCAGCAATGCAGGGGTCCCGAGGGTGGATACTGAAGCTTTCTTT
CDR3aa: CASNAGVPRVDTEAFF

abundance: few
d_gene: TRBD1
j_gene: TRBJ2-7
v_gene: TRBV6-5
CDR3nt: TGTGCCAGCAGTTCACTGACAGGGGCGCTCGAGCAGTACTTC
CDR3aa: CASSSLTGALEQYF

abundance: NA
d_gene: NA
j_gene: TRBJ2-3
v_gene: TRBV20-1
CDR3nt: TGCAGTGCTAGACCCCGGGAAACTTGGGCAGATACGCAGTATTTT
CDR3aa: CSARPRETWADTQYF

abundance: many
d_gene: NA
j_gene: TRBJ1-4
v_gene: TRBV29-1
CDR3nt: TGCAGCGTTGGGGCAGGGATCAATGAAAAACTGTTTTTT
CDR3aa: CSVGAGINEKLFF

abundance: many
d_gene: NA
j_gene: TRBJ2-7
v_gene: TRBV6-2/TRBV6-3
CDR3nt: TGTGCCAGCAGACCTACAGGGACCTCGGTGCGCGAGCAGTACTTC
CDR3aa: CASRPTGTSVREQYF

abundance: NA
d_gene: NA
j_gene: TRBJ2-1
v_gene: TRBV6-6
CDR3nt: TGTGCCAGCAGCTCGGGGTTGGGAGACAATGAGCAGTTCTTC
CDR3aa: CASSSGLGDNEQFF

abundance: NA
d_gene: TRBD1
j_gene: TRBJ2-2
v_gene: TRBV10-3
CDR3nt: TGTGCCATCACCGGGACAGAGAAGAACACCGGGGAGCTGTTTTTT
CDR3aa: CAITGTEKNTGELFF

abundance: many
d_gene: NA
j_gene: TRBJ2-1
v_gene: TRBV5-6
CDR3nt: TGTGCCAGCAGCTTGTATCCCACAGACCGGAATGAGCAGTTCTTC
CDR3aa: CASSLYPTDRNEQFF

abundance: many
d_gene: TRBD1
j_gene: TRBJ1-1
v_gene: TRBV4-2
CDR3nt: TGTGCCAGCAGCCAAGATCAGGGGGCCACTGAAGCTTTCTTT
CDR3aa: CASSQDQGATEAFF

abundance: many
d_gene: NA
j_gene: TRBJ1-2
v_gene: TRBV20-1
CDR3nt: TGCAGTGCTATTAGGAGGCCCCTGGGCTACACCTTC
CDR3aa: CSAIRRPLGYTF

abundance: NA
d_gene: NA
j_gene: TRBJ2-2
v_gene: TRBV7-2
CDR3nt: TGTGCCAGCAGGGATCGGCGGACTGCGAACACCGGGGAGCTGTTTTTT
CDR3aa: CASRDRRTANTGELFF

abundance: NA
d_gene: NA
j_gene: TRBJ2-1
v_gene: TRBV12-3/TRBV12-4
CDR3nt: TGTGCCAGCACCCAGGGTCGGGGCTCCTACAATGAGCAGTTCTTC
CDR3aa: CASTQGRGSYNEQFF

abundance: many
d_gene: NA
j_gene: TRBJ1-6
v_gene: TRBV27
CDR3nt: TGTGCCAGCAGTTTAGCCCGGGGCTCCTATAATTCACCCCTCCACTTT
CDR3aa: CASSLARGSYNSPLHF

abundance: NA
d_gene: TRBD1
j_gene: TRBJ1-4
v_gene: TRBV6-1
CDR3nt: TGTGCCAGCAGTCGGGACAGGGGTGATGAAAAACTGTTTTTT
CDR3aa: CASSRDRGDEKLFF

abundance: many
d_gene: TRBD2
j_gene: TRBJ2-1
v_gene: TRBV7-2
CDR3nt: TGTGCCAGCAGCGTCACTAGCGGGGAATACAATGAGCAGTTCTTC
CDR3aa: CASSVTSGEYNEQFF

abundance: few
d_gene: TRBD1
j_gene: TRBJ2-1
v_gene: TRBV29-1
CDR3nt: TGCAGCGTTGACGGGACAGGGTACAATGAGCAGTTCTTC
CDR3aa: CSVDGTGYNEQFF

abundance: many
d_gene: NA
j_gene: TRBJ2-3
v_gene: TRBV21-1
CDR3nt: TGTGCCAGCAGCATAGGCACTAGCGGATTGACAGATACGCAGTATTTT
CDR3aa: CASSIGTSGLTDTQYF

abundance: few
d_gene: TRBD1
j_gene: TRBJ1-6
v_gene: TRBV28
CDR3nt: TGTGCCAGCAGTTTCTCCGTCGGGACAGGGGATTCACCCCTCCACTTT
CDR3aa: CASSFSVGTGDSPLHF

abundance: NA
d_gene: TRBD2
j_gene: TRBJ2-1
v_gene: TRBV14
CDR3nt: TGTGTCAGCAGCCAAGGACTAGTTATCTCCTACAATGAGCAGTTCTTC
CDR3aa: CVSSQGLVISYNEQFF

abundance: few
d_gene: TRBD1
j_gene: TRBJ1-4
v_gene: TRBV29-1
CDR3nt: TGCAGCGCCAAAGGCAGGGGGCGTGAAAAACTGTTTTTT
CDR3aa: CSAKGRGREKLFF

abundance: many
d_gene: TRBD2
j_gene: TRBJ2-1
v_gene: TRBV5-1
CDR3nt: TGCGCCAGCAGCTTGTATCAGCGGGGCGTCTCCTACAATGAGCAGTTCTTC
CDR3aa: CASSLYQRGVSYNEQFF

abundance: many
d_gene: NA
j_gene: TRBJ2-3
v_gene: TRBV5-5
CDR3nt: TGTGCCAGCAGCTTTTTTTTGAGTAACACAGATACGCAGTATTTT
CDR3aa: CASSFFLSNTDTQYF

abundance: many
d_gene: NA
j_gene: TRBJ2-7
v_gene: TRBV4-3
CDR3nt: TGCGCCAGCAGCCCGGTCCGGGACCGATACTCCTACGAGCAGTACTTC
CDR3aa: CASSPVRDRYSYEQYF

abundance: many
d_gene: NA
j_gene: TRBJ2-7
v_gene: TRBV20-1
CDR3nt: TGCAGTGCCGAGGACAGTCCGCGCTCCTACGAGCAGTACTTC
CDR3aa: CSAEDSPRSYEQYF

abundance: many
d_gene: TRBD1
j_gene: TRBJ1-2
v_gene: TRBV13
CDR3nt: TGTGCCAGCAGCCCAACAGGGGTCGGCTACACCTTC
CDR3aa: CASSPTGVGYTF

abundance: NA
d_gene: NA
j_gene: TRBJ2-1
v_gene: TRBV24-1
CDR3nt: TGTGCCACCAGTGACCACACTCGCCACACCTACAATGAGCAGTTCTTC
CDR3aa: CATSDHTRHTYNEQFF

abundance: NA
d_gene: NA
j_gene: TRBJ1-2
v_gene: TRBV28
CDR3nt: TGTGCCAGCAGTTTATCTTTGGGGCGCGGCTACACCTTC
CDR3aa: CASSLSLGRGYTF

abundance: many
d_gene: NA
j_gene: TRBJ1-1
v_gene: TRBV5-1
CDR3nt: TGCGCCAGCAGCTTCACAGGGTTGAACACTGAAGCTTTCTTT
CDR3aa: CASSFTGLNTEAFF

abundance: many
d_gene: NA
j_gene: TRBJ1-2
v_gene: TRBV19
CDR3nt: TGTGCCAGTAGTATAGTCGAGCACCGCGGTCGTGGCTACACCTTC
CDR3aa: CASSIVEHRGRGYTF

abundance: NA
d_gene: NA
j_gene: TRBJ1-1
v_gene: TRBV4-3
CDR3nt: TGCGCCAGCAGCCAAGGGGCAGCCCGAACTGAAGCTTTCTTT
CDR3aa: CASSQGAARTEAFF

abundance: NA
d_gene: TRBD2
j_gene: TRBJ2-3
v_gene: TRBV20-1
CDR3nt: TGCAGTGCTAGTCTAGCGGGAGTGACAGATACGCAGTATTTT
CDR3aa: CSASLAGVTDTQYF

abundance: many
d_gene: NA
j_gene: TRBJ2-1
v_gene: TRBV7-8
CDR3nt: TGTGCCAGCAGCTTAGTGCCCACGGCAGACAATGAGCAGTTCTTC
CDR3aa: CASSLVPTADNEQFF

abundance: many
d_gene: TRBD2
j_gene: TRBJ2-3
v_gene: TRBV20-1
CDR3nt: TGCAGTGCTAGACCACTAGCGGCTAGCACAGATACGCAGTATTTT
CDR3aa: CSARPLAASTDTQYF

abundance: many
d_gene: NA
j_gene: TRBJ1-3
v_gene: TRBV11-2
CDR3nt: TGTGCCAGCAGCAGCCGGGGAACTGGAAACACCATATATTTT
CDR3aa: CASSSRGTGNTIYF

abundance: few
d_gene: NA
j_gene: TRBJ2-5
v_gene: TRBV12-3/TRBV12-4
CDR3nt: TGTGCCAGCACCCTCAATCTGGGGAGAGAGACCCAGTACTTC
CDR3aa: CASTLNLGRETQYF

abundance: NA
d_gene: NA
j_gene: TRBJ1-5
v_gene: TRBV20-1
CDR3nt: TGCAGTGCGGAGACAGATAGCAATCAGCCCCAGCATTTT
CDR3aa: CSAETDSNQPQHF

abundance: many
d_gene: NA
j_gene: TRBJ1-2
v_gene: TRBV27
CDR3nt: TGTGCCAGCAGTTCGCCATCGTCCGGGGCGGGAGGCTACACCTTC
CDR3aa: CASSSPSSGAGGYTF

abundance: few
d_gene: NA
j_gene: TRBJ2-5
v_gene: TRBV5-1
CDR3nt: TGCGCCAGCAGCCCGGACGATCCAGGGGAGACCCAGTACTTC
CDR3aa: CASSPDDPGETQYF

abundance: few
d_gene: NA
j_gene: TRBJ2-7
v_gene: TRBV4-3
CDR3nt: TGCGCCAGCAGCCAAGAGGCAGGGGTTGTCTACGAGCAGTACTTC
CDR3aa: CASSQEAGVVYEQYF